This TCR beta chain appears in the sequencing data of a study of PD-1 blockade in mismatch repair-deficient tumors. The method was immunoSEQ multiplex PCR; TCRdb's version includes in-frame clones alone and lacks a portion of them. The table lists 39,000 or so clones, 75% to 90% of them singletons. Trimming stripped 0 bases from V and 7 bases from J, with 11 bases between. From germline, CDR1 is SGHRS and CDR2 YFSETQ. The CDR3 has 15 amino acids. The sample was PBMCs, taken 38 to 40 weeks after starting pembrolizumab. The genes are TRBV5-1 and TRBJ1-6; a weak D match, TRBD1 (5 bases). This clonotype was sampled from an adult with mismatch repair-deficient cancer. CDR3 protein: CASSLVGVLNSPLHF. In DNA, the CDR3 is TGCGCCAGCAGCTTGGTAGGGGTTCTGAATTCACCCCTCCACTTT.